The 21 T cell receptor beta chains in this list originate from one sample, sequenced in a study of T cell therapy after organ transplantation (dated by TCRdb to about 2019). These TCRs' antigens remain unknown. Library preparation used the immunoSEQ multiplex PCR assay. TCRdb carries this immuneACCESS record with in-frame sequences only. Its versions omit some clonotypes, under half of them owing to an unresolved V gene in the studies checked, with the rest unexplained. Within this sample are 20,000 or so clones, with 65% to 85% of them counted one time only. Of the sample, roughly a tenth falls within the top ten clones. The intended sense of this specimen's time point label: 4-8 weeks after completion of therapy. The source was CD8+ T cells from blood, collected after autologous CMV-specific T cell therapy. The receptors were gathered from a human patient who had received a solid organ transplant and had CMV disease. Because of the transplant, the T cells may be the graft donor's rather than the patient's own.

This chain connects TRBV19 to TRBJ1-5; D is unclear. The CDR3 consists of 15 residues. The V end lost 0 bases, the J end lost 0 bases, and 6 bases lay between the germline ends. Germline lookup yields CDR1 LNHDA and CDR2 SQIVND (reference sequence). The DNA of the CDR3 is TGTGCCAGTAGTATAGATCTGAGTAGCAATCAGCCCCAGCATTTT. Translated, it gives CASSIDLSSNQPQHF.

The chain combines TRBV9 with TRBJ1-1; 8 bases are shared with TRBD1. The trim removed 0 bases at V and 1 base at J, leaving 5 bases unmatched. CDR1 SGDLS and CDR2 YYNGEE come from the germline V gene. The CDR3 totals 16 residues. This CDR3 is CASSVGGQETNTEAFF. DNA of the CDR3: TGTGCCAGCAGCGTAGGGGGACAGGAGACGAACACTGAAGCTTTCTTT.

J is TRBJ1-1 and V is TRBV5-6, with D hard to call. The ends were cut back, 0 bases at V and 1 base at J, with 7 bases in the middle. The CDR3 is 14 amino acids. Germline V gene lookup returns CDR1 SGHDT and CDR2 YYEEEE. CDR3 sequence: CASSLGHPNTEAFF. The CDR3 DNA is TGTGCCAGCAGCTTGGGCCACCCGAACACTGAAGCTTTCTTT.

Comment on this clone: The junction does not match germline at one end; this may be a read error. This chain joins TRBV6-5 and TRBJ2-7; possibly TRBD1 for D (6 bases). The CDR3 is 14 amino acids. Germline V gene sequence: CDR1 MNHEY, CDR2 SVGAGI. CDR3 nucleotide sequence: TGTGCCAGCAGCTACTCAGGGGACTCCTACGAGCAGTACTTC. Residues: CASSYSGDSYEQYF.

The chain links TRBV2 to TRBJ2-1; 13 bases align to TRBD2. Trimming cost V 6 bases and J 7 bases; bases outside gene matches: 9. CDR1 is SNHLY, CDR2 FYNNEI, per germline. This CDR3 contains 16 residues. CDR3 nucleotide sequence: TGTGCCAGCAGGGAACCTGGACTAGCGGGGGCTAATGAGCAGTTCTTC. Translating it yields CASREPGLAGANEQFF.

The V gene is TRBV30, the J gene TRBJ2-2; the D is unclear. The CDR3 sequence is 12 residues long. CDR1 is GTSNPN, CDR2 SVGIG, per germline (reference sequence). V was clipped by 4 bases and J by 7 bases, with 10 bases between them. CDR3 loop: CAWTPAGGELFF. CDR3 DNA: TGTGCCTGGACCCCCGCTGGCGGGGAGCTGTTTTTT. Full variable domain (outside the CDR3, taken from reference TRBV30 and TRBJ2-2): SQTIHQWPATLVQPVGSPLSLECTVEGTSNPNLYWYRQAAGRGLQLLFYSVGIGQISSEVPQNLSASRPQDRQFILSSKKLLLSDSGFYLCAWTPAGGELFFGEGSRLTVL.

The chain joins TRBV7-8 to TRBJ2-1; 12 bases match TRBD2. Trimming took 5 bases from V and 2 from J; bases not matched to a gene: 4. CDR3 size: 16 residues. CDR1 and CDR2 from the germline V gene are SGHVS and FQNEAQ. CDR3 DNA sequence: TGTGCCAGCAGCGGTGGACTAGCGGGGACCTACAATGAGCAGTTCTTC. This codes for CASSGGLAGTYNEQFF.

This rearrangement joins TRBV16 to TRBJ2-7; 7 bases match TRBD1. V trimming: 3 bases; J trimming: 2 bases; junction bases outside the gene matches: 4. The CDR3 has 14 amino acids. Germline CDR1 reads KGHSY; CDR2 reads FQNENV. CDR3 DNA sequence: TGTGCCAGCAGCCATGGACAGGCCCCCTACGAGCAGTACTTC. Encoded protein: CASSHGQAPYEQYF.

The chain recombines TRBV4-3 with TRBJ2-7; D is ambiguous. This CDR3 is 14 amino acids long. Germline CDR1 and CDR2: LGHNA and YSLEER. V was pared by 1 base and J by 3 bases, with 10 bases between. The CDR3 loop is CASSQGAGRYEQYF. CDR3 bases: TGCGCCAGCAGCCAAGGGGCCGGCCGCTACGAGCAGTACTTC.

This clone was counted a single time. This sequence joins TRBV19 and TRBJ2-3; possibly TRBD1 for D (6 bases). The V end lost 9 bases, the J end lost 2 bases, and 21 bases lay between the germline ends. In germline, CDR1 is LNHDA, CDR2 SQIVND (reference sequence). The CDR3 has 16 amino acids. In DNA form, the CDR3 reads TGTGCCAGCGCCGGACCGGGACGGGGACACACAGATACGCAGTATTTT. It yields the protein CASAGPGRGHTDTQYF.

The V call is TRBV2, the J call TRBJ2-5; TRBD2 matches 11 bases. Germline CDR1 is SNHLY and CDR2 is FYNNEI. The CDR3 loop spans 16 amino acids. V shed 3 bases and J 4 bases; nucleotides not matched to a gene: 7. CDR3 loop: CASSDLAGGVRETQYF. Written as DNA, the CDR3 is TGTGCCAGCAGTGACCTAGCGGGAGGTGTGAGAGAGACCCAGTACTTC.

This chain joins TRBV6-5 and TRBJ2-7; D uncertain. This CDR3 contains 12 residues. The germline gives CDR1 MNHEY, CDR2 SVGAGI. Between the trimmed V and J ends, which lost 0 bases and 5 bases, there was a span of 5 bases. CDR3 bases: TGTGCCAGCAGTTACTCGGCTAACGAGCAGTACTTC. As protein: CASSYSANEQYF.

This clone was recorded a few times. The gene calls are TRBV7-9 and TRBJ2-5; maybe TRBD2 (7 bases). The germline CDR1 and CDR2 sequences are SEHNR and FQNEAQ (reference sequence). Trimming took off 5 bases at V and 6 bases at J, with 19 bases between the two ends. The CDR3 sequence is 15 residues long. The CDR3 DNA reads TGTGCCAGCAGCCCCCGGGGCGGGGGCGCGAAGACCCAGTACTTC. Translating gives CASSPRGGGAKTQYF.

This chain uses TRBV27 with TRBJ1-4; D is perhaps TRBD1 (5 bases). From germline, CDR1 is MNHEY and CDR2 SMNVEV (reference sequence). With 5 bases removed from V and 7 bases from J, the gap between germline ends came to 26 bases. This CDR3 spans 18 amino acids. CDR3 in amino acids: CASSEGPPGAIEGEKLFF. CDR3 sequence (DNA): TGTGCCAGCAGTGAAGGACCTCCCGGGGCTATTGAGGGTGAAAAACTGTTTTTT. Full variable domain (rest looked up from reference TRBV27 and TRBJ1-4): EAQVTQNPRYLITVTGKKLTVTCSQNMNHEYMSWYRQDPGLGLRQIYYSMNVEVTDKGDVPEGYKVSRKEKRNFPLILESPSPNQTSLYFCASSEGPPGAIEGEKLFFGSGTQLSVL.

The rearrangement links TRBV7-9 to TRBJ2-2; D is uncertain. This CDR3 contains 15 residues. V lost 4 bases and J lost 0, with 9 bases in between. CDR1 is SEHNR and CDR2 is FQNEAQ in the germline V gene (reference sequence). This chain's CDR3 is CASSSGIANTGELFF. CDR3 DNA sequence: TGTGCCAGCAGCTCAGGAATAGCGAACACCGGGGAGCTGTTTTTT.

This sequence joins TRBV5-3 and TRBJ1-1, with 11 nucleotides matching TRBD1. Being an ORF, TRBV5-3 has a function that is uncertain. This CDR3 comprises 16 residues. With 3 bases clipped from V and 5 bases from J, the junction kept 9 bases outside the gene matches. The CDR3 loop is CARSSWTGGAGTEAFF. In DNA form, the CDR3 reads TGTGCCAGAAGCTCGTGGACAGGGGGCGCCGGGACTGAAGCTTTCTTT.

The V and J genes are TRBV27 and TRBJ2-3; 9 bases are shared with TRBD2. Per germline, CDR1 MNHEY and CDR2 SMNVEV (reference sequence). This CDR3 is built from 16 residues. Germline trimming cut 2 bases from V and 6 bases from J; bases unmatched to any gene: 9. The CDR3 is CASSLIGRGGPDTQYF. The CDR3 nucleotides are TGTGCCAGCAGTTTAATTGGGCGGGGGGGCCCGGATACGCAGTATTTT.

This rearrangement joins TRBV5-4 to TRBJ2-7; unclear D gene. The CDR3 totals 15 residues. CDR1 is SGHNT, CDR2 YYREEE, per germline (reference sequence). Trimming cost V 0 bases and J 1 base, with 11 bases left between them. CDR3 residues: CASSLAPDGSYEQYF. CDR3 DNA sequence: TGTGCCAGCAGCTTGGCCCCCGACGGGTCCTACGAGCAGTACTTC. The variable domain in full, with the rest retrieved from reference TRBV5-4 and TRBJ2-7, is ETGVTQSPTHLIKTRGQQVTLRCSSQSGHNTVSWYQQALGQGPQFIFQYYREEENGRGNFPPRFSGLQFPNYSSELNVNALELDDSALYLCASSLAPDGSYEQYFGPGTRLTVT.

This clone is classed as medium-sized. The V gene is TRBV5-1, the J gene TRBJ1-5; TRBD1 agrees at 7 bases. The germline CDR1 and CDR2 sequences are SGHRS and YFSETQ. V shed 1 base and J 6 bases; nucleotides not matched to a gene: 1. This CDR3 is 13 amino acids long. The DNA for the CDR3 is TGCGCCAGCAGCTTGACAGGGGTTCAGCCCCAGCATTTT. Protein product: CASSLTGVQPQHF.

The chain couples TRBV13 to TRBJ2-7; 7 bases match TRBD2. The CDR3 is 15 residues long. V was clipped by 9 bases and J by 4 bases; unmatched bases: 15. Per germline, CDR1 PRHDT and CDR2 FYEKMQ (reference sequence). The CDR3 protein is CASSPPASGPYEQYF. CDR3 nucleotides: TGTGCCAGTTCCCCGCCGGCTAGCGGTCCTTACGAGCAGTACTTC.

The CDR3 DNA is TGTGCCAGCAGTGACGGGACAGGGGGGAATTCACCCCTCCACTTT. It is translated as CASSDGTGGNSPLHF. The chain carries TRBV6-1 and TRBJ1-6; 11 bases match TRBD1. The V segment lost 3 bases and the J segment 7 bases; nucleotides outside the gene matches: 2. This CDR3 comprises 15 residues. Germline loops: CDR1 MNHNS, CDR2 SASEGT.